The subject of this entry is one TCR beta chain. These data are taken from a study of blood T cell repertoires in COVID-19. Study information: Specimens from acute and convalescent COVID-19 originated in the United States, Italy and Spain. Nucleic acid was either cDNA or gDNA, and it came from T cells, B-cell-depleted T cells, or PBMCs.

Looked up from germline, CDR1 is MGHRA and CDR2 is YSYEKL. The CDR3 consists of 14 residues. With 2 bases removed from V and 5 bases from J, the gap between germline ends came to 7 bases. Under the authors' procedure: The authors estimated nucleated cell counts from reference gene primer amplification. The table came from immunoSEQ multiplex PCR; TCRdb's copy has only in-frame clones and leaves some out. The DNA gave D and trimming, while V, J and clone size come from that table. Here the sample spans more than 300,000 clones, more than 75% being singletons. This receptor was obtained from a woman aged 18-29 years who had recovered from COVID-19. The sample comprised PBMCs or T cells enriched from blood (not recorded which). This chain uses TRBV4-1 with TRBJ1-6; no clear D. The chain's CDR3 is CASSQRTNNSPLHF. The DNA for the CDR3 is TGCGCCAGCAGCCAAAGAACAAATAATTCACCCCTCCACTTT.